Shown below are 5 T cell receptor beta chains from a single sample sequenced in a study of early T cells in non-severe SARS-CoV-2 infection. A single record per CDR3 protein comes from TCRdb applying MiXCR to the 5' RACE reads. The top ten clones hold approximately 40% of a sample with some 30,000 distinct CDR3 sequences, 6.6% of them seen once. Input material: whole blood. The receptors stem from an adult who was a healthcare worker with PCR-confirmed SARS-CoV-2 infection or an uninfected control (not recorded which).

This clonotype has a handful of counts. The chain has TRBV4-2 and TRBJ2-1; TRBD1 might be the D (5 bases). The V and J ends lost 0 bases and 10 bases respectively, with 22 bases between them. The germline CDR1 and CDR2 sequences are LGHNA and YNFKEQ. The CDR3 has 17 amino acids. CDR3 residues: CASSQDRFTGPRKEQFF. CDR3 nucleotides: TGTGCCAGCAGCCAAGATAGATTCACAGGTCCCAGGAAGGAGCAGTTCTTC.

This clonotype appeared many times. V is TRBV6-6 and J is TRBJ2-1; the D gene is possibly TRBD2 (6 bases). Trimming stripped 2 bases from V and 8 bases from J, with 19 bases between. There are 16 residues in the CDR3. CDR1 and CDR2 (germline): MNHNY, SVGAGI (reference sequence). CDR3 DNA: TGTGCCAGCAGTTACACCGGAGGCGGGAATATCGATGAGCAGTTCTTC. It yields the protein CASSYTGGGNIDEQFF.

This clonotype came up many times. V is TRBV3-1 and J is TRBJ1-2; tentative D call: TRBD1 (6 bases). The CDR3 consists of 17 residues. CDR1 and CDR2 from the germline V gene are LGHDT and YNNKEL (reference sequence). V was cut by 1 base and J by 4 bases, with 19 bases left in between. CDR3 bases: TGTGCCAGCAGCCAAGTTACCGCCGGACAGTCCCCCTATGGCTACACCTTC. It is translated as CASSQVTAGQSPYGYTF. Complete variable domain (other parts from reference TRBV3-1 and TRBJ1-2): DTAVSQTPKYLVTQMGNDKSIKCEQNLGHDTMYWYKQDSKKFLKIMFSYNNKELIINETVPNRFSPKSPDKAHLNLHINSLELGDSAVYFCASSQVTAGQSPYGYTFGSGTRLTVV.

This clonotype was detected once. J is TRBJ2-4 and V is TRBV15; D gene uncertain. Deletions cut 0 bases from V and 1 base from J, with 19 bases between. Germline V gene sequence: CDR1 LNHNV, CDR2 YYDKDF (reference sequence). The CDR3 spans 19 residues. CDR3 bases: TGTGCCACCAGCAGAGACAGGCCCGGCAGGCGGCAGGCCAAAAACATTCAGTACTTC. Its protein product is CATSRDRPGRRQAKNIQYF. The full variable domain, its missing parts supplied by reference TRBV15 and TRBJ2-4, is DAMVIQNPRYQVTQFGKPVTLSCSQTLNHNVMYWYQQKSSQAPKLLFHYYDKDFNNEADTPDNFQSRRPNTSFCFLDIRSPGLGDTAMYLCATSRDRPGRRQAKNIQYFGAGTRLSVL.

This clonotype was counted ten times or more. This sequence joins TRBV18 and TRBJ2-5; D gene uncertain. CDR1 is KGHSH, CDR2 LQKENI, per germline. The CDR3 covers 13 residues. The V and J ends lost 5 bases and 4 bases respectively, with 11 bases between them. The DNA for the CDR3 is TGTGCCAGCTCATCCTTTGCCGGAGAGACCCAGTACTTC. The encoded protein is CASSSFAGETQYF.